A selection of T cell receptor beta chains follows, all from one sample in a study of OX40 agonist ivuxolimab in advanced cancers. The assay was immunoSEQ multiplex PCR, and TCRdb's table has in-frame clones only and misses some. The table shows under 90,000 clones, with around 87% occurring only once. This specimen consisted of CD4+ or CD8+ T cells sorted from blood, obtained in a trial of the OX40 agonist ivuxolimab. The origin of the receptors is an adult with an advanced solid tumor such as melanoma, head and neck, liver or kidney cancer. Each CDR3 is given with its conserved first and last residue. Fields, in order: J gene, D gene, V gene, clone size, CDR3 DNA, CDR3 protein. The D gene is left open where the match is weak. The size of a clone is reported for some rows only, either as once, few or many, or as a class for expanded clones.

>TRBJ2-7|TRBD1|TRBV27|NA
TGTGCCAGCAGCCGTGGACAGGGTCTCAGCATTGGAAGGCACGAGCAGTACTTC
CASSRGQGLSIGRHEQYF
>TRBJ2-7|NA|TRBV6-5|NA
TGTGCCAGCAGTTCCACAGATCGCTACGAGCAGTACTTC
CASSSTDRYEQYF
>TRBJ1-2|NA|TRBV28|NA
TGTGCCAGCAATTCGGACATCCGCCTTGACTACACCTTC
CASNSDIRLDYTF
>TRBJ2-7|NA|TRBV19|NA
TGTGCCAGTACCCGGGGGGGGACAGGGATCGACGAGCAGTACTTC
CASTRGGTGIDEQYF
>TRBJ1-2|NA|TRBV11-2|NA
TGTGCCAGCAGCTTACAAGACCGCTATGGCTACACCTTC
CASSLQDRYGYTF
>TRBJ1-1|NA|TRBV4-1|NA
TGCGCCAGCAGCCAAGAGATCGACACTGAAGCTTTCTTT
CASSQEIDTEAFF
>TRBJ2-7|TRBD1|TRBV19|NA
TGTGCCAGTAGCCCGAGGCGTCGGACAGGGGGCTCCTACGAGCAGTACTTC
CASSPRRRTGGSYEQYF
>TRBJ1-2|NA|TRBV18|few
TGTGCCAGCTCACCACTCCCGGGGGACTATGGCTACACCTTC
CASSPLPGDYGYTF
>TRBJ2-1|TRBD1|TRBV5-4|NA
TGTGCCAGCAGCACAGAACCGGGACAGGGGGGGAATGAGCAGTTCTTC
CASSTEPGQGGNEQFF
>TRBJ2-7|NA|TRBV7-9|NA
TGTGCCAGCAGCCTGTTGGGCAGTTCCCCCTACGAGCAGTACTTC
CASSLLGSSPYEQYF
>TRBJ2-5|NA|TRBV27|NA
TGTGCCAGCAGAGCCCTTTTCCAAGAGACCCAGTACTTC
CASRALFQETQYF
>TRBJ2-1|NA|TRBV7-9|NA
TGTGCCAGCAGCTTTAAACGTGGCAGTTCCTCCTACAATGAGCAGTTCTTC
CASSFKRGSSSYNEQFF
>TRBJ1-5|TRBD1|TRBV28|NA
TGTGCCAGCGCAGGGGGCGCGAGGCCCCAGCATTTT
CASAGGARPQHF
>TRBJ1-2|NA|TRBV6-1|NA
TGTGCCAGCAGCCCCGGTCGCGGGGAGACCTATGGCTACACCTTC
CASSPGRGETYGYTF
>TRBJ2-2|NA|TRBV9|NA
TGTGCCAGCAACCGGAGGGGCACCGGGGAGCTGTTTTTT
CASNRRGTGELFF
>TRBJ2-1|NA|TRBV7-3|NA
TGTGCCAGCAGCTTTTGGGTTGGCAATGAGCAGTTCTTC
CASSFWVGNEQFF
>TRBJ2-1|TRBD1|TRBV2|NA
TGTGCCAGCAGCCCCCCTTCGGGACAGGGGATCTTC
CASSPPSGQGIF
>TRBJ2-2|NA|TRBV18|NA
TGTGCCAGCTCACCTATGAACAGCGCGAACACCGGGGAGCTGTTTTTT
CASSPMNSANTGELFF
>TRBJ2-7|NA|TRBV28|NA
TGTGCCAGCAGTTTAGGGTGGAGGCCGGCAGACTACGAGCAGTACTTC
CASSLGWRPADYEQYF
>TRBJ2-5|NA|TRBV19|NA
TGTGCCAGTATGGAGGGCTCCTGGGGGACCCAGTACTTC
CASMEGSWGTQYF
>TRBJ2-6|NA|TRBV7-2|NA
TGTGCCAGCAGCTCCCGAGGTTCGGGGCCTGGGGCCAACGTCCTGACTTTC
CASSSRGSGPGANVLTF
>TRBJ1-5|NA|TRBV2|NA
TGTGCCAGCAGTGATTACAGGAACAGCAATCAGCCCCAGCATTTT
CASSDYRNSNQPQHF
>TRBJ2-7|NA|TRBV5-1|NA
TGCGCCAGCAGCTTGGCGGTAGGGCCGTACTACGAGCAGTACTTC
CASSLAVGPYYEQYF
>TRBJ2-7|NA|TRBV7-2|NA
TGTGCCAGCAGTTATTACCCGGGGTCCTCCTACGAGCAGTACTTC
CASSYYPGSSYEQYF
>TRBJ2-1|TRBD2|TRBV19|NA
TGTGCCAGTAATGGGGGGGAGGCACAAACCTACAATGAGCAGTTCTTC
CASNGGEAQTYNEQFF
>TRBJ2-1|NA|TRBV5-1|NA
TGCGCCAGCAGCTTGGAAGTTGCCCCTCCTAACTACAATGAGCAGTTCTTC
CASSLEVAPPNYNEQFF
>TRBJ2-5|NA|TRBV14|NA
TGTGCCAGCAGCCAGCGGGGTAGGTCGCAGACCCAGTACTTC
CASSQRGRSQTQYF
>TRBJ2-5|NA|TRBV19|NA
TGTGCCAGTAGTTTCGGGGTTCAAGAGACCCAGTACTTC
CASSFGVQETQYF
>TRBJ2-5|TRBD1|TRBV7-2|NA
TGTGCCAGCAGCTTAGCTCAGGGGGAGGAGACCCAGTACTTC
CASSLAQGEETQYF
>TRBJ1-1|NA|TRBV7-3|NA
TGTGCCAGCAGCTTAAATCTGGGCCTGATGGCTTTCTTT
CASSLNLGLMAFF
>TRBJ2-2|TRBD2|TRBV7-2|NA
TGTGCCAGCAGCCCAGCGGGAGGGAAGGCGGTCACCGGGGAGCTGTTTTTT
CASSPAGGKAVTGELFF
>TRBJ1-5|NA|TRBV9|NA
TGTGCCAGCAGCGCGACAGGCGGAAATCAGCCCCAGCATTTT
CASSATGGNQPQHF
>TRBJ1-1|NA|TRBV28|NA
TGTGCCAGCAGCCAGCTGAACACTGAAGCTTTCTTT
CASSQLNTEAFF
>TRBJ2-7|NA|TRBV7-2|NA
TGTGCCAGCAGCAGAACCGGGACATTACCCTACGAGCAGTACTTC
CASSRTGTLPYEQYF
>TRBJ2-1|TRBD1|TRBV11-2|once
TGTGCCAGCAGCTTCAGGGGGATCGATGAGCAGTTCTTC
CASSFRGIDEQFF
>TRBJ2-3|NA|TRBV11-3|NA
TGTGCCAGCAGCTTAGGGTCAGCAGGACCCACAGATACGCAGTATTTT
CASSLGSAGPTDTQYF
>TRBJ1-2|NA|TRBV15|few
TGTGCCACCAGCAGAGATAGGACGGGGTGGGGCTACACCTTC
CATSRDRTGWGYTF
>TRBJ1-2|NA|TRBV19|NA
TGTGCCACTCGGGAAAATCCCGCTAACTATGGCTACACCTTC
CATRENPANYGYTF
>TRBJ2-7|TRBD1|TRBV6-6|NA
TGTGCCAGCAAAACCCGGACAGGGTCGAACGAGCAGTACTTC
CASKTRTGSNEQYF
>TRBJ1-2|TRBD1|TRBV7-9|NA
TGTGCCAGCAGCACGACAGGGTTCAATTATGGCTACACCTTC
CASSTTGFNYGYTF
>TRBJ1-6|NA|TRBV18|NA
TGTGCCAGCTCACCACGGACAGACCCTTCACCCCTCCACTTT
CASSPRTDPSPLHF
>TRBJ2-3|NA|TRBV6-6|NA
TGTGCCAGCAGTTACGAGAGGGCCGCGGATACGCAGTATTTT
CASSYERAADTQYF
>TRBJ1-1|TRBD1|TRBV29-1|NA
TGCAGCGTTATAAAGGGACAGGGAACTGAAGCTTTCTTT
CSVIKGQGTEAFF
>TRBJ1-1|NA|TRBV18|NA
TGTGCCAGCTCATTGAGTACAAGCCCCGGCACTGAAGCTTTCTTT
CASSLSTSPGTEAFF
>TRBJ1-2|NA|TRBV7-9|NA
TGTGCCAGCAGCTCCCCGGACGGCTATGGCTACACCTTC
CASSSPDGYGYTF
>TRBJ2-1|TRBD1|TRBV28|NA
TGTGCCAGCGGACGACAGGGGGCTGGCAATGAGCAGTTCTTC
CASGRQGAGNEQFF
>TRBJ2-3|TRBD1|TRBV19|NA
TGTGCCAGTAGGCTGGGACAGGACACAGATACGCAGTATTTT
CASRLGQDTDTQYF
>TRBJ2-7|NA|TRBV28|NA
TGTGCCAGCGGGCTCGTAACCCCCTACGAGCAGTACTTC
CASGLVTPYEQYF
>TRBJ2-5|NA|TRBV7-2|NA
TGTGCCAGCAGCTTAGTGTCCGGGGGCCAAGAGACCCAGTACTTC
CASSLVSGGQETQYF
>TRBJ2-1|NA|TRBV14|NA
TGTGCCAGCAGCCCCGACTCCTACAATGAGCAGTTCTTC
CASSPDSYNEQFF
>TRBJ1-1|NA|TRBV30|NA
TGTGCCTGGATGGAAAACACTGAAGCTTTCTTT
CAWMENTEAFF